These T cell receptor beta chains were read from a single sample in a study of cytomegalovirus exposure and HLA in healthy donors. Sequenced by immunoSEQ multiplex PCR; TCRdb stores in-frame clones only, minus some. The table has 150,000 to 200,000 clones, about 80% seen once; the top ten hold 6% to 7.5%. Sequencing was carried out using PBMCs. Receptors were obtained from a man aged 25 to 40 in good health and CMV-seropositive. Both conserved end residues are part of each CDR3.

j_gene,v_gene,CDR3aa
TRBJ1-2,TRBV9,CASSPAAALRRDRFDYGYTF
TRBJ1-1,TRBV4-2,CASSQDPTGWAEAFF
TRBJ1-2,TRBV7-5,CARSPGGRSKCNYGYTF
TRBJ2-3,TRBV7-6,CASSHWGTRGRRTDTQYF
TRBJ2-5,TRBV19,CASSPRGSPNQETQYF
TRBJ1-4,TRBV28,CASSPGDLTNEKLFF
TRBJ2-2,TRBV9,CASSVGGVPANTGELFF
TRBJ2-2,TRBV9,CASSATVSAGELFF
TRBJ1-4,TRBV4-1,CASGGNEKLFF
TRBJ1-3,TRBV10-1,CASSPDNSGNTIYF
TRBJ1-3,TRBV6-5,CASTVGGLGNTIYF
TRBJ2-7,TRBV7-9,CASSLLGNYRDEQYF
TRBJ2-2,TRBV7-9,CASSLPYRGTGELFF
TRBJ2-1,TRBV5-4,CASSLTGNEQFF
TRBJ2-1,TRBV30,CAWSTGQGDNEQFF
TRBJ1-5,TRBV4-1,CASSQDGQGNNQPQHF
TRBJ1-2,TRBV6-5,CASSYRGQGNYGYTF
TRBJ2-1,TRBV27,CASRRGQADSEQFF
TRBJ2-5,TRBV7-6,CASSLGSVHQETQYF
TRBJ1-1,TRBV4-2,CASSQGDTDTEAFF
TRBJ2-1,TRBV28,CASSPSFSDEQFF
TRBJ1-2,TRBV6-6,CASSRGSHDGYTF
TRBJ2-3,TRBV28,CASSLWTSGHSTDTQYF
TRBJ1-3,TRBV6-1,CASSDWRGAVGNTIYF
TRBJ2-3,TRBV7-8,CASSSKKHSGRAITDTQYF
TRBJ1-5,TRBV29-1,CSVRTANSNQPQHF
TRBJ2-2,TRBV6-4,CASSPDRGYTGELFF
TRBJ2-1,TRBV19,CAGLQAGGSDEQFF
TRBJ1-2,TRBV19,CASSTRHSTVYGYTF
TRBJ1-1,TRBV19,CASSNYNRGHTEAFF
TRBJ2-5,TRBV19,CASKSVRGQETQYF
TRBJ2-5,TRBV9,CASSARPGGQETQYF
TRBJ2-1,TRBV6-5,CASTLAGGPNNEQFF
TRBJ1-1,TRBV4-1,CASSHVYRGQAFF
TRBJ2-2,TRBV7-3,CASSPRQGGNTGELFF
TRBJ2-4,TRBV6-5,CASSRGGRAKNIQYF
TRBJ1-1,TRBV20-1,CSATGNTEAFF
TRBJ1-5,TRBV4-1,CASSQVPEPDTLNQPQHF
TRBJ1-5,TRBV28,CASSQGGSQPQHF
TRBJ1-1,TRBV5-1,CASSLGGGNTEAFF
TRBJ1-5,TRBV28,CASSQQTGDVFHSNQPQHF
TRBJ2-3,TRBV9,CASSPHPGGSPDTQYF
TRBJ2-5,TRBV6-6,CASSYPQGRETQYF
TRBJ2-1,TRBV5-1,CASGPARGAANEQFF
TRBJ1-5,TRBV7-9,CASSPSGVRGNQPQHF
TRBJ1-2,TRBV7-2,CASSLGGGRDRNYGYTF
TRBJ1-1,TRBV9,CASSATQTGANTEAFF
TRBJ2-7,TRBV14,CASNLRVSSYEQYF
TRBJ1-5,TRBV6-5,CASSSDRAGQPQHF
TRBJ1-2,TRBV9,CASSPTNRQGPSYGYTF
TRBJ1-1,TRBV11-2,CASSLGANTEAFF
TRBJ2-2,TRBV28,CASSLQGKGTGELFF
TRBJ1-5,TRBV15,CATSGTRGLVQPQHF
TRBJ1-3,TRBV6-1,CASSDPRQGRRGNTIYF
TRBJ1-6,TRBV27,CASSPPWPLRGQGALKNSPLHF
TRBJ1-1,TRBV4-3,CASSAGGQVTEAFF
TRBJ2-5,TRBV6-1,CASSDGGPQETQYF
TRBJ2-2,TRBV5-4,CASSPGLAVNTGELFF
TRBJ2-7,TRBV27,CASGRDFPAYEQYF
TRBJ2-7,TRBV10-1,CASSESGGGYYEQYF